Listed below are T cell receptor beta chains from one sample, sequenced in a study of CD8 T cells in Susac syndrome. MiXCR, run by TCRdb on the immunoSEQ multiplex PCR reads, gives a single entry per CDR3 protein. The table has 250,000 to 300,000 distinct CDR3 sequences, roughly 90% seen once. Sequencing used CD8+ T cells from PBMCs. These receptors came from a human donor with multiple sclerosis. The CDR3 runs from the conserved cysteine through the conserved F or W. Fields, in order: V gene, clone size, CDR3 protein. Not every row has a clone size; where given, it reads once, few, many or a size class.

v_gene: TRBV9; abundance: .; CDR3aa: CASSGPPDRVGIGYQETQYF
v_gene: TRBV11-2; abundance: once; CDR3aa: CASSLVRVVSGGETQYF
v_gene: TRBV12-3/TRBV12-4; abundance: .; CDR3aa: CASSDAGARYEQYF
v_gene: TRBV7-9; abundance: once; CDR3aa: CATGGGRDEQFF
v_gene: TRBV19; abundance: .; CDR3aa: CASSIEGTSHTGELFF
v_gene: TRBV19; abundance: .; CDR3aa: CASGQFGGNQPQHF
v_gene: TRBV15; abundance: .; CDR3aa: CATSRDPAALGTGELFF
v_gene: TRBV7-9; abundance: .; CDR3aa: CASSPAAWSQAYEQYF
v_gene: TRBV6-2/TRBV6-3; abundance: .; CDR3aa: CASSDNYISYNEQFF
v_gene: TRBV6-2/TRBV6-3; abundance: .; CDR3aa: CASSYGGFGEAFF
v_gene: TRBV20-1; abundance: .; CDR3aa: CSARLKGQGNYGYTF
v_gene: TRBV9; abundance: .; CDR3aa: CASSVEDTTYEQYF
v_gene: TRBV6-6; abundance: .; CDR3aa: CASSILTPGGDEQYF
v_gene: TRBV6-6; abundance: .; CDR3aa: CASSPRTSGALFEQFF
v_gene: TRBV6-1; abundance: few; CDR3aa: CASSPWTGKGSYGYTF